The T cell receptor beta chain described here comes from a study of cytomegalovirus exposure and HLA in healthy donors. For the study at large: Within an early data release were about 80 million unique TCRs drawn from HLA-typed donors. Findings and limits, study-wide: Researchers reportedly found TCR beta sequences accurately predicted most subjects' HLA-A and HLA-B alleles.

PCR used 60 Vbeta primers and 13 Jbeta primers. Clones were sequenced by immunoSEQ multiplex PCR, and TCRdb holds only the in-frame ones, with some missing. The sample gives around 140,000 clones, approximately 75% of which show up once; less than 4.5% is in the top ten. CDR1 is SNHLY, CDR2 FYNNEI, per germline. V lost 6 bases, J lost 5 bases, and 9 bases stayed unmatched. There are 14 residues in the CDR3. A word on this clone: Its antigen is unknown.

This clonotype originated in a man in his forties or fifties in good health and CMV-seropositive. The rearrangement links TRBV2 to TRBJ2-5, with 7 positions matching TRBD1. The sequencing sample was made of PBMCs. The CDR3 loop reads CASSRTGWRETQYF. CDR3 in DNA: TGTGCCAGCAGCCGGACAGGCTGGCGGGAGACCCAGTACTTC. Full variable domain (remainder filled in from reference TRBV2 and TRBJ2-5): EPEVTQTPSHQVTQMGQEVILRCVPISNHLYFYWYRQILGQKVEFLVSFYNNEISEKSEIFDDQFSVERPDGSNFTLKIRSTKLEDSAMYFCASSRTGWRETQYFGPGTRLLVL.